This T cell receptor (beta chain) was identified in a study of CD8+ T cells in alopecia areata. The CDR3 has 18 amino acids. V lost 2 bases and J lost 3, with 20 bases in between. Germline V gene lookup returns CDR1 SNHLY and CDR2 FYNNEI. On this clone itself: Its antigen remains unidentified.

The treatment is: oral pan-JAK inhibitor, 5-10 mg twice daily. It was from alopecia areata patients that lesional scalp punch biopsies and peripheral blood were collected. Study-level findings and limits: Just one nonresponder means the tie between baseline CD8+ expansion and response stays uncertain.

Extracted RNA was reverse transcribed into cDNA, the sequencing template. The table came from immunoSEQ multiplex PCR; TCRdb's copy has only in-frame clones and leaves some out. The table has 110,000 to 150,000 clones, more than 85% seen once; the top ten hold 13%. This chain links TRBV2 with TRBJ2-4, with a tentative D call TRBD1 (5 bases). This sample comprised CD8+ T cells sorted from blood, obtained at week 4, from a patient treated with tofacitinib. This receptor was identified in a human donor with alopecia areata. The DNA for the CDR3 is TGTGCCAGCAGTGAATTTAGCCAGGGTCACGCAGACAAAAACATTCAGTACTTC. It yields the protein CASSEFSQGHADKNIQYF.